This T cell receptor beta chain is drawn from a study of Ad26.COV2.S vaccination and SARS-CoV-2 variants. This sample's treatment: roughly 18 received Ad26.COV2.S at low or high dose, single or two shots; about 5 received placebo; per-sample allocation not given. Day 63 after the first vaccine or placebo injection was the time point for sampling. Only in-frame clones appear in the TCRdb table, and some are missing; sequencing was by immunoSEQ multiplex PCR. This sample yields 200,000 to 300,000 clones, of which about 83% are seen a single time; less than 3.5% belongs to the top ten. The study, taken as a whole, reports: Vaccinees displayed broader spike-specific TCR repertoires than placebo recipients.

A note on this clone: Its antigen remains unidentified.

This CDR3 is built from 15 residues. Germline-derived CDR1 and CDR2 are KGHSH and LQKENI. Trimming at V came to 6 bases and at J to 8 bases, leaving 6 bases not matched to a gene. This sequence joins TRBV18 and TRBJ2-1; 14 nucleotides agree with TRBD2. This TCR derives from a person aged 18-60 years who received the Ad26.COV2.S COVID-19 vaccine or a placebo. Sequencing used peripheral blood, obtained in a trial of Ad26.COV2.S vaccine versus placebo. DNA for the CDR3: TGTGCCAGCTCCCAGGGACTAGCGGGGGTATATGAGCAGTTCTTC. Amino acid sequence: CASSQGLAGVYEQFF.